There are a few counts of the clone carrying this T cell receptor (beta chain). Trimming cost V 6 bases and J 5 bases; bases outside gene matches: 4. The CDR3 covers 14 residues. Per germline, CDR1 SNHLY and CDR2 FYNNEI. The assay was immunoSEQ multiplex PCR, and TCRdb's table has in-frame clones only and misses some. The sample yields roughly 190,000 clones, approximately 79% seen once. This sample is part of a study of blood T cell repertoires in COVID-19. The V call is TRBV2, the J call TRBJ2-1; 10 nucleotides agree with TRBD2. The TCR originated in a man between 25 and 39 years old with active or convalescent COVID-19. The specimen was peripheral blood. The CDR3 sequence is CASRPTSGNNEQFF. DNA of the CDR3: TGTGCCAGCAGGCCTACTAGCGGGAACAATGAGCAGTTCTTC.